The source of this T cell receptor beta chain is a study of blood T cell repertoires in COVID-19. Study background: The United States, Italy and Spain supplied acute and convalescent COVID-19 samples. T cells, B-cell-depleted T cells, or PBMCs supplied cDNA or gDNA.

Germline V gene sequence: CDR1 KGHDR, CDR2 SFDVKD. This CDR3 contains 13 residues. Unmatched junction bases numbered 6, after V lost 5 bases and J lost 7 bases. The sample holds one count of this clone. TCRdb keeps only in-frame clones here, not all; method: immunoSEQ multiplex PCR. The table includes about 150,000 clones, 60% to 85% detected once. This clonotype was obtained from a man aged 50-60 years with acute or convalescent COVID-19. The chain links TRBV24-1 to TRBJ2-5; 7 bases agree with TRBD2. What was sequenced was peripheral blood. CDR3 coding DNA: TGTGCCACCAGTGTAGGAGGGAGGGGGACCCAGTACTTC. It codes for CATSVGGRGTQYF.